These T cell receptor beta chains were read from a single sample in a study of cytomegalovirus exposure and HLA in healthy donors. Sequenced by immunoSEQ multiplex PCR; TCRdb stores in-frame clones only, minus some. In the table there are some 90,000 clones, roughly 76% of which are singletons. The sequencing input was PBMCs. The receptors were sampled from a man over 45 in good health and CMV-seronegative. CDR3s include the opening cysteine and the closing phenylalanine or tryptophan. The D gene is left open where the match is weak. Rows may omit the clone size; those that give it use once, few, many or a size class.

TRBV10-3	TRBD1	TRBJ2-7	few	CAIRTTGEDEQYF	TGTGCCATCAGGACGACAGGGGAAGACGAGCAGTACTTC
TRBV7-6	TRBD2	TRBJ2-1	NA	CASSLIAGGPRNEQFF	TGTGCCAGCAGCTTAATAGCGGGAGGGCCGAGGAATGAGCAGTTCTTC
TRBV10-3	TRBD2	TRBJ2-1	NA	CATLPGGGGANFNEQFF	TGTGCCACCCTCCCGGGAGGCGGGGGGGCAAACTTCAATGAGCAGTTCTTC
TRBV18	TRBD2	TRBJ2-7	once	CASSPISATIAGGGEQYF	TGTGCCAGCTCACCAATCTCTGCTACTATAGCGGGAGGAGGCGAGCAGTACTTC
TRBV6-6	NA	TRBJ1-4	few	CASTLGDTVGKLFF	TGTGCCAGCACCTTAGGGGATACGGTTGGAAAACTGTTTTTT
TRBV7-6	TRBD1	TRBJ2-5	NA	CASSLGGQGTGETQYF	TGTGCCAGCAGCTTAGGAGGACAGGGGACGGGAGAGACCCAGTACTTC
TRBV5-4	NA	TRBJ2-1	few	CASSPGGTGKWDEQFF	TGTGCCAGCAGCCCGGGGGGGACAGGGAAGTGGGATGAGCAGTTCTTC
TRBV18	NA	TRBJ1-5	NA	CASSTLAGVNQPQHF	TGTGCCAGCTCAACCTTGGCAGGGGTTAATCAGCCCCAGCATTTT
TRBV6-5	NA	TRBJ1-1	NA	CASSPMMYGNTEAFF	TGTGCCAGCAGCCCTATGATGTACGGGAACACTGAAGCTTTCTTT
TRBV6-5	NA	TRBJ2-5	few	CASTGQKETQYF	TGTGCCAGCACTGGACAAAAAGAGACCCAGTACTTC
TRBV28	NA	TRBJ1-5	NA	CASTVWRGGESQPQHF	TGTGCCAGCACCGTGTGGAGGGGAGGCGAGAGTCAGCCCCAGCATTTT
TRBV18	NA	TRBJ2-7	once	CASSLRGALSSYEQYF	TGTGCCAGCTCACTCCGGGGAGCCCTGAGCTCCTACGAGCAGTACTTC
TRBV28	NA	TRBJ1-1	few	CASSLRFEAFF	TGTGCCAGCAGTTTACGGTTCGAAGCTTTCTTT
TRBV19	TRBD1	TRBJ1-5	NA	CASSIRTGRGRQPQHF	TGTGCCAGTAGTATCCGGACAGGGAGAGGGAGACAGCCCCAGCATTTT
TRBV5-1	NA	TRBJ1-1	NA	CASSLAGNTEAFF	TGCGCCAGCAGCTTGGCAGGGAACACTGAAGCTTTCTTT
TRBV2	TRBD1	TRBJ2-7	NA	CASSEGDRFYEQYF	TGTGCCAGCAGTGAGGGGGACAGATTCTACGAGCAGTACTTC
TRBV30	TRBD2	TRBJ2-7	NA	CAWSGLANEQYF	TGTGCCTGGAGTGGACTAGCGAACGAGCAGTACTTC
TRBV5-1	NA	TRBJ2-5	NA	CASSPTPALRETQYF	TGCGCCAGCAGCCCCACTCCCGCGCTCCGGGAGACCCAGTACTTC
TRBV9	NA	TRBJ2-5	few	CASTPRQYQETQYF	TGTGCCAGCACCCCACGACAGTACCAAGAGACCCAGTACTTC
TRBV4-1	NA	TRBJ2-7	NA	CASSQAGAWTSYEQYF	TGCGCCAGCAGCCAAGCTGGGGCCTGGACGTCCTACGAGCAGTACTTC
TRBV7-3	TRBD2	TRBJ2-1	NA	CASSRTGTSGKYEQFF	TGTGCCAGCAGCAGAACTGGGACTAGCGGGAAGTATGAGCAGTTCTTC
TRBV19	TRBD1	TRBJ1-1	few	CASSHRDRSFF	TGTGCCAGTAGCCACCGGGACAGGTCTTTCTTT
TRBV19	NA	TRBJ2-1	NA	CASGQFLYNEQFF	TGTGCCAGTGGACAGTTCCTCTACAATGAGCAGTTCTTC
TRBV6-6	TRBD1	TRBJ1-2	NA	CASIEGGRSQGYTF	TGTGCCAGCATCGAAGGGGGCCGTTCACAAGGCTACACCTTC
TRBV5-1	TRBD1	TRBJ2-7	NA	CASSLDALTRDRDYEQYF	TGCGCCAGCAGCTTGGATGCACTGACCCGGGACAGGGACTACGAGCAGTACTTC
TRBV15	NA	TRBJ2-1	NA	CATSRRQVDNEQFF	TGTGCCACCAGCAGGAGACAGGTCGACAATGAGCAGTTCTTC
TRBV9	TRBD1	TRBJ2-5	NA	CASSPIFGTGKETQYF	TGTGCCAGCAGCCCAATTTTTGGGACAGGGAAAGAGACCCAGTACTTC
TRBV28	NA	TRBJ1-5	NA	CASGGRYQPQHF	TGTGCCAGCGGGGGGAGGTACCAGCCCCAGCATTTT
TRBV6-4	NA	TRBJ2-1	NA	CASSELAGQTYNEQFF	TGTGCCAGCAGTGAATTGGCGGGACAGACATACAATGAGCAGTTCTTC
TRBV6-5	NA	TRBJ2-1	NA	CASSYSGSSYNEQFF	TGTGCCAGCAGTTACAGTGGGAGCTCCTACAATGAGCAGTTCTTC
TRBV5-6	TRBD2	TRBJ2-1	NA	CASSFLHRGRANEQFF	TGTGCCAGCAGCTTTCTCCATCGCGGGAGGGCCAATGAGCAGTTCTTC
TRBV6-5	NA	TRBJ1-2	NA	CASRRGGNYGYTF	TGTGCCAGCCGACGGGGGGGGAACTATGGCTACACCTTC
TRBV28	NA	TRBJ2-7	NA	CASSLFIGRTQGSYEQYF	TGTGCCAGCAGTTTATTCATCGGCAGGACACAGGGCTCCTACGAGCAGTACTTC
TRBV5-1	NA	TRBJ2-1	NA	CASSLGENYNEQFF	TGCGCCAGCAGCCTCGGAGAAAATTACAATGAGCAGTTCTTC
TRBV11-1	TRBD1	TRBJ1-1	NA	CASTRTGGVGAFF	TGTGCCAGCACCAGGACAGGGGGCGTAGGAGCTTTCTTT
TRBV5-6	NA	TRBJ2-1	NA	CASRHAVESYNEQFF	TGTGCCAGCAGACATGCCGTGGAGAGCTACAATGAGCAGTTCTTC
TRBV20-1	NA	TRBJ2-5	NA	CSVTTGETQYF	TGCAGTGTCACGACAGGCGAGACCCAGTACTTC
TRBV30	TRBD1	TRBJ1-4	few	CAWNRGGSDEKLFF	TGTGCCTGGAACAGAGGGGGCAGCGATGAAAAACTGTTTTTT
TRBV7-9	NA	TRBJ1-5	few	CASSSDGGSNQPQHF	TGTGCCAGCAGTTCCGACGGGGGGAGCAATCAGCCCCAGCATTTT
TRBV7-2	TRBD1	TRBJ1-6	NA	CASSRAGQAADSPLHF	TGTGCCAGCAGCCGAGCTGGACAGGCGGCTGATTCACCCCTCCACTTT
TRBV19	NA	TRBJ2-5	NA	CASSRMGLPQETQYF	TGTGCCAGTAGTCGGATGGGACTTCCGCAAGAGACCCAGTACTTC
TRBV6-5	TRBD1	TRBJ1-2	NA	CASRREDRGNYGYTF	TGTGCCAGCAGACGCGAGGACAGGGGGAACTATGGCTACACCTTC
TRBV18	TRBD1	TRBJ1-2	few	CASYPGTGQDYGYTF	TGTGCCAGCTACCCAGGCACGGGACAGGACTATGGCTACACCTTC
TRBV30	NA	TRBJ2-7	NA	CAWSLAGGYEQYF	TGTGCCTGGAGTTTGGCAGGGGGGTACGAGCAGTACTTC
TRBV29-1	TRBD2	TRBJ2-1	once	CSALGTSGRRGEQFF	TGCAGCGCCCTAGGGACTAGCGGGAGAAGAGGGGAGCAGTTCTTC
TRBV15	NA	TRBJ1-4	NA	CATSGIGVREKLFF	TGTGCCACCAGCGGTATAGGGGTGAGAGAAAAACTGTTTTTT
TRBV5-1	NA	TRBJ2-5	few	CASSLGSGQETQYF	TGCGCCAGCAGCTTGGGGTCAGGGCAAGAGACCCAGTACTTC
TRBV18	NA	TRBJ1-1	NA	CASSRTPTGATYTEAFF	TGTGCCAGCTCACGAACCCCGACAGGAGCGACGTACACTGAAGCTTTCTTT
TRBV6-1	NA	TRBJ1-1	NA	CASSENRAGTEAFF	TGTGCCAGCAGTGAGAACAGGGCGGGCACTGAAGCTTTCTTT
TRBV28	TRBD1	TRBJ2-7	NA	CASSTPGQGASYEQYF	TGTGCCAGCAGCACCCCCGGACAGGGGGCATCCTACGAGCAGTACTTC
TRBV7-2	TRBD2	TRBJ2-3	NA	CASSGLAGWVDTQYF	TGTGCCAGCAGCGGGCTAGCGGGGTGGGTAGATACGCAGTATTTT
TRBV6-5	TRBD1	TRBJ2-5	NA	CASRGQAWQETQYF	TGTGCCAGCAGAGGACAGGCGTGGCAAGAGACCCAGTACTTC
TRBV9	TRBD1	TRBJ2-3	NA	CASSSRDRIGGTDTQYF	TGTGCCAGCAGCTCCCGGGACAGGATAGGGGGCACAGATACGCAGTATTTT